The rows below give T cell receptor beta chains drawn from one sample of a study of cytomegalovirus exposure and HLA in healthy donors. Clones were sequenced by immunoSEQ multiplex PCR, and TCRdb holds only the in-frame ones, with some missing. The sample holds about 130,000 clones, approximately 95% seen once. Sequenced: PBMCs. These TCRs come from a man aged 18 to 29 in good health and CMV-seronegative. Both conserved end residues are part of each CDR3. A D gene is named only where the DNA matches it firmly. A clone size is listed for some rows: how often the clone was seen (once, few, many), or a class if it is expanded.

V,D,J,size,CDR3,DNA
TRBV7-2,TRBD1,TRBJ2-7,few,CASSTLWTGASYEQYF,TGTGCCAGCAGCACCCTGTGGACAGGGGCCTCCTACGAGCAGTACTTC
TRBV6-1,TRBD1,TRBJ1-2,.,CASSGTGGGYGYTF,TGTGCCAGCAGTGGCACAGGGGGCGGATATGGCTACACCTTC
TRBV9,TRBD1,TRBJ2-7,.,CASSVGQGADEQYF,TGTGCCAGCAGCGTAGGACAGGGGGCCGACGAGCAGTACTTC
TRBV13,.,TRBJ2-7,.,CASSLGSAYEQYF,TGTGCCAGCAGCTTAGGGTCCGCCTACGAGCAGTACTTC
TRBV2,.,TRBJ2-7,.,CASSGTTNEQYF,TGTGCCAGCAGTGGTACCACAAACGAGCAGTACTTC
TRBV7-2,.,TRBJ2-3,.,CASPAGTDTQYF,TGTGCCAGTCCCGCGGGAACAGATACGCAGTATTTT
TRBV9,.,TRBJ2-7,.,CASSVGGQGISYEQYF,TGTGCCAGCAGCGTAGGGGGCCAGGGTATTTCCTACGAGCAGTACTTC
TRBV20-1,TRBD2,TRBJ2-7,.,CSGRGAYEQYF,TGCAGCGGGAGGGGGGCCTACGAGCAGTACTTC
TRBV7-6,.,TRBJ1-2,.,CASSLGQGKRGIIGVGYTF,TGTGCCAGCAGCTTGGGGCAGGGAAAAAGGGGTATCATAGGTGTCGGCTACACCTTC
TRBV5-4,TRBD2,TRBJ2-7,.,CASSWGLAGNSYEQYF,TGTGCCAGCAGCTGGGGTTTAGCGGGTAATTCCTACGAGCAGTACTTC
TRBV28,TRBD1,TRBJ1-5,.,CASSYRGSSNQPQHF,TGTGCCAGCAGTTACAGGGGGTCTAGCAATCAGCCCCAGCATTTT
TRBV19,.,TRBJ2-2,.,CASSLSGGELFF,TGTGCCAGTAGTTTATCCGGCGGGGAGCTGTTTTTT
TRBV18,TRBD2,TRBJ2-7,.,CASSPGSSGSYEQYF,TGTGCCAGCTCACCTGGGTCTAGCGGGAGCTACGAGCAGTACTTC
TRBV11-2,TRBD1,TRBJ1-4,.,CASSLGPGGNEKLFF,TGTGCCAGCAGCTTAGGTCCAGGGGGCAATGAAAAACTGTTTTTT
TRBV30,TRBD2,TRBJ2-7,.,CAWSYGGRAGEQYF,TGTGCCTGGAGTTATGGCGGGAGGGCCGGCGAGCAGTACTTC
TRBV7-2,.,TRBJ2-7,.,CASSLAPQKSYEQYF,TGTGCCAGCAGCTTAGCTCCCCAAAAATCCTACGAGCAGTACTTC
TRBV11-2,TRBD1,TRBJ1-5,.,CASSRYDRGRQPQHF,TGTGCCAGCAGCCGATATGACAGGGGCAGGCAGCCCCAGCATTTT